This T cell receptor beta chain comes out of a study of blood T cell repertoires in COVID-19. This clone has only one observation. CDR3 length equals 14 residues. The ends lost 5 bases at V and 8 bases at J; junction bases unmatched: 8. Per germline, CDR1 MNHEY and CDR2 SVGAGI. Here immunoSEQ multiplex PCR was the method, and the copy in TCRdb shows in-frame clones only, minus some. The top ten hold less than 20% of the sample, which has fewer than 85,000 clones, about four fifths seen once. J is TRBJ1-4 and V is TRBV6-5; 7 positions agree with TRBD1. Sequencing was performed on peripheral blood. This clonotype originated in a woman at least 80 years old with active or convalescent COVID-19. CDR3 region: CASSPTGDREKLFF. CDR3 sequence (DNA): TGTGCCAGCAGTCCTACAGGGGATAGGGAAAAACTGTTTTTT.